The 22 T cell receptor beta chains reported below all come from one sample, sequenced in a study of cytomegalovirus exposure and HLA in healthy donors. PCR amplification relied on 60 Vbeta primers (plus 13 Jbeta primers). Profiling relied on immunoSEQ multiplex PCR, and the TCRdb table lists in-frame clones only, not all of them. In the table there are about 110,000 clones, approximately 70% of which are singletons. Sequencing was carried out using PBMCs. The receptors here all came from a young man in good health and CMV-seropositive.

The chain joins TRBV5-1 to TRBJ1-1; D unclear. V dropped 5 bases and J dropped 4 bases, with 15 bases sitting between them. Germline lookup yields CDR1 SGHRS and CDR2 YFSETQ. The CDR3 extends over 14 amino acids. This CDR3 is CASSREPQSTEAFF. The CDR3, as DNA: TGCGCCAGCAGTAGGGAGCCCCAGAGCACTGAAGCTTTCTTT.

This clone was observed a few times. The CDR3 nucleotides are TGTGCCAGCAGCCAAGTTGCCAGCTCTGGAAACACCATATATTTT. This sequence encodes CASSQVASSGNTIYF. The chain has TRBV14 and TRBJ1-3; D not certain. CDR1 and CDR2 (germline): SGHDN, FVKESK. The length of the CDR3 is 15 residues. Between the trimmed V and J ends, which lost 1 base and 0 bases, there was a span of 7 bases.

The chain combines TRBV19 with TRBJ1-5, with D possibly TRBD1 on 5 matching bases. With 10 bases removed from V and 6 bases from J, the gap between germline ends came to 22 bases. Germline V gene lookup returns CDR1 LNHDA and CDR2 SQIVND (reference sequence). The CDR3 runs to 15 residues. This chain's CDR3 is CATSSFGRVGQPQHF. DNA for the CDR3: TGTGCCACCAGTTCCTTTGGCAGGGTAGGTCAGCCCCAGCATTTT.

The CDR3 nucleotides read TGCGCCAGCAGCCCTACAGGCAGAGACTATGGCTACACCTTC. It translates to CASSPTGRDYGYTF. The J gene is TRBJ1-2, the V gene TRBV4-3; D perhaps matches TRBD1 (5 bases). With 4 bases removed from V and 3 bases from J, the gap between germline ends came to 12 bases. CDR1 LGHNA and CDR2 YSLEER come from the germline V gene. This CDR3 has 14 residues.

J is TRBJ2-1 and V is TRBV4-1; TRBD1 aligns across 8 bases. The CDR3 consists of 16 residues. With 1 base clipped from V and 0 bases from J, the junction kept 2 bases outside the gene matches. From germline, CDR1 is MGHRA and CDR2 YSYEKL. The CDR3 DNA is TGCGCCAGCAGCCAAGCAGGGGGCAGCTCCTACAATGAGCAGTTCTTC. Translated, it gives CASSQAGGSSYNEQFF.

The chain is built from TRBV7-9 and TRBJ2-3; tentatively, D is TRBD2 (7 bases). The CDR3 loop spans 16 amino acids. Germline assignment: CDR1 SEHNR and CDR2 FQNEAQ (reference sequence). Between the trimmed V and J ends, which lost 1 base and 0 bases, there was a span of 11 bases. The CDR3 DNA reads as TGTGCCAGCAGCTTAGATGGGGGGGCTAGCACAGATACGCAGTATTTT. It is translated as CASSLDGGASTDTQYF.

Concerning this clone: This sample includes further DNA sequences coding for the same CDR3. The chain has TRBV28 and TRBJ1-2, with 11 bases matching TRBD1. This CDR3 contains 15 residues. V shed 3 bases and J 7 bases; nucleotides not matched to a gene: 7. Germline V gene data show CDR1 as MDHEN and CDR2 as SYDVKM. This CDR3 reads CASSFEGTGGFGYTF. CDR3 DNA: TGTGCCAGCAGTTTCGAAGGGACAGGGGGGTTTGGCTACACCTTC.

The chain joins TRBV6-1 to TRBJ2-2, with D possibly being TRBD2 (7 bases). Germline V gene sequence: CDR1 MNHNS, CDR2 SASEGT. Trimming took off 6 bases at V and 3 bases at J, with 11 bases between the two ends. CDR3 length: 14 residues. The chain's CDR3 is CASSQGRDTGELFF. For the CDR3, the DNA is TGTGCCAGCAGCCAGGGGAGGGACACCGGGGAGCTGTTTTTT.

This chain links TRBV30 with TRBJ1-3, with TRBD1 matching over 10 bases. Germline V gene lookup returns CDR1 GTSNPN and CDR2 SVGIG (reference sequence). Trimming removed 5 bases from V and 3 bases from J; junction bases left unmatched: 1. The CDR3 has 13 residues. The CDR3 is CAWRTGGGNTIYF. The CDR3 DNA reads as TGTGCCTGGCGGACAGGGGGTGGAAACACCATATATTTT.

V and J are TRBV28 and TRBJ2-7; 10 bases map to TRBD1. CDR3 length: 14 amino acids. The germline CDR1 and CDR2 sequences are MDHEN and SYDVKM. With 7 bases clipped from V and 2 bases from J, the junction kept 5 bases outside the gene matches. The CDR3 loop reads CASNPGTGAYEQYV. CDR3 coding DNA: TGTGCCAGCAACCCCGGGACAGGGGCCTACGAGCAGTACGTC.

This clone was seen a handful of times. The J gene is TRBJ2-3, the V gene TRBV9; 8 bases align to TRBD2. V trimming: 7 bases; J trimming: 3 bases; junction bases outside the gene matches: 7. Germline CDR1 SGDLS, CDR2 YYNGEE. CDR3 length equals 14 residues. CDR3 in amino acids: CASCREGGTDTQYF. CDR3 sequence (DNA): TGTGCCAGCTGTCGGGAGGGCGGTACAGATACGCAGTATTTT.

This chain links TRBV5-6 with TRBJ2-5; a weak D match, TRBD2 (5 bases). V gave up 4 bases and J gave up 1 base, with 8 bases separating them. The CDR3 extends over 13 amino acids. Looked up from germline, CDR1 is SGHDT and CDR2 is YYEEEE. The DNA for the CDR3 is TGTGCCAGCAGCCCGGGGAGCCAAGAGACCCAGTACTTC. Translated, it gives CASSPGSQETQYF.

The rearrangement joins TRBV29-1 to TRBJ1-1; TRBD1 matches at 9 bases. Trimming took 7 bases from V and 1 from J; bases not matched to a gene: 10. This CDR3 has 15 amino acids. CDR1 and CDR2 (germline): SQVTM, ANQGSEA. CDR3 sequence reads: CSAPGTGYPNTEAFF. The CDR3 DNA reads as TGCAGCGCACCCGGGACAGGGTACCCGAACACTGAAGCTTTCTTT.

The chain is built from TRBV27 and TRBJ1-5; D may be TRBD1 (5 bases). This CDR3 has 13 amino acids. The germline gives CDR1 MNHEY, CDR2 SMNVEV (reference sequence). V lost 6 bases to trimming and J lost 6 bases, with 12 bases between them. The CDR3 is CASSRGGSQPQHF. Here the CDR3 DNA reads TGTGCCAGCAGCCGGGGGGGAAGTCAGCCCCAGCATTTT.

The chain uses TRBV6-4 and TRBJ2-1, with 10 positions matching TRBD2. With 6 bases clipped from V and 6 bases from J, the junction kept 8 bases outside the gene matches. Germline values: CDR1 MRHNA, CDR2 SNTAGT. The CDR3 has 15 amino acids. For the CDR3, the DNA is TGTGCCAGCAGAATCAGCGGGGGGGCAGCCAATGAGCAGTTCTTC. Its translation: CASRISGGAANEQFF.

Worth noting for this clone: This likely comes from a read error, as the CDR3 has no conserved phenylalanine or tryptophan at its end. The DNA is left out, because the CDR3 cannot be placed on it with certainty; the CDR3 is given as TCRdb lists it. The chain links TRBV6-1 to TRBJ2-7; the table's D call TRBD1 went unverified against the DNA. Per germline, CDR1 MNHNS and CDR2 SASEGT. Including both end residues, the CDR3 is 11 amino acids long. Here the CDR3 reads CASSEAQGQDY.

The chain links TRBV7-9 to TRBJ1-4, with D possibly matching TRBD1 (5 bases). CDR3 length equals 14 residues. V lost 8 bases to trimming and J lost 7 bases, with 17 bases between them. CDR1 is SEHNR, CDR2 FQNEAQ, per germline (reference sequence). Here the CDR3 reads CASSSGGRGEKLFF. CDR3 in DNA: TGTGCCAGCTCGTCGGGGGGTCGGGGTGAAAAACTGTTTTTT. Full variable domain (remainder filled in from reference TRBV7-9 and TRBJ1-4): DTGVSQNPRHKITKRGQNVTFRCDPISEHNRLYWYRQTLGQGPEFLTYFQNEAQLEKSRLLSDRFSAERPKGSFSTLEIQRTEQGDSAMYLCASSSGGRGEKLFFGSGTQLSVL.

The rearrangement uses TRBV18 and TRBJ1-4; D is uncertain. Germline CDR1 and CDR2: KGHSH and LQKENI. There are 14 residues in the CDR3. Trimming left V 0 bases short and J 8 bases short, with 10 bases between. Here the CDR3 reads CASSPPPGGEKLFF. DNA for the CDR3: TGTGCCAGCTCACCACCCCCCGGAGGAGAAAAACTGTTTTTT.

This clone was seen more than once but under ten times. The chain uses TRBV18 and TRBJ1-1, with 7 bases matching TRBD1. The junction had 6 bases not matched to a gene; V was cut back by 0 bases and J by 5 bases. From germline, CDR1 is KGHSH and CDR2 LQKENI. This CDR3 spans 15 amino acids. In DNA form, the CDR3 reads TGTGCCAGCTCACCACCAGGACAGGAGGCTACTGAAGCTTTCTTT. Its translation: CASSPPGQEATEAFF.

This clone was seen a few times. This rearrangement joins TRBV29-1 to TRBJ1-2, with D maybe TRBD1 (5 bases). V lost 2 bases and J 4 bases, leaving 11 bases between the germline ends. The CDR3 consists of 13 residues. The germline gives CDR1 SQVTM, CDR2 ANQGSEA. The CDR3 spells CSVEPGGVYGYTF. The CDR3 nucleotides are TGCAGCGTTGAACCCGGGGGAGTCTATGGCTACACCTTC.

This clone was detected only once. The chain links TRBV18 to TRBJ2-2; no definite D call. CDR3 length: 14 amino acids. V lost 5 bases and J lost 0, with 7 bases in between. CDR1 and CDR2 from the germline V gene are KGHSH and LQKENI. CDR3 DNA: TGTGCCAGCTCATCCGACTCGAACACCGGGGAGCTGTTTTTT. Translated: CASSSDSNTGELFF.

This clone was counted only a few times. One end of the junction fails to match germline, which may point to a read error. The CDR3 sequence is CASSPEASF. CDR3 nucleotide sequence: TGTGCCAGCAGCCCGGAGGCTTCCTTC. The chain couples TRBV7-9 to TRBJ1-2; D is unresolved. CDR1 and CDR2 (germline): SEHNR, FQNEAQ (reference sequence). CDR3 length: 9 residues.